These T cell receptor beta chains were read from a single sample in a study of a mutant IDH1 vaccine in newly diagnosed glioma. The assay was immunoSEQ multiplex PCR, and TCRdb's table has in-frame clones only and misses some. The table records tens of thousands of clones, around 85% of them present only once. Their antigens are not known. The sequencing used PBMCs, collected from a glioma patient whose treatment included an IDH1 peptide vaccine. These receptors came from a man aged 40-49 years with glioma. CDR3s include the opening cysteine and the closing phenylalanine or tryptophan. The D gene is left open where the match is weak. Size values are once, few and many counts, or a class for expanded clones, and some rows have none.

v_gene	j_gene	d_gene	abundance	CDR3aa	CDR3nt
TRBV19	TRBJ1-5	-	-	CASRTGAGGRRPQHF	TGTGCCAGTAGAACGGGCGCCGGGGGGCGTAGGCCCCAGCATTTT
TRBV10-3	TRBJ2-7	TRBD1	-	CAISQGTGIAYEQYF	TGTGCCATCAGCCAAGGGACAGGGATAGCATACGAGCAGTACTTC
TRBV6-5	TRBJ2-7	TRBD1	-	CASSFDRGLYEQYF	TGTGCCAGCAGTTTTGACAGGGGGCTCTACGAGCAGTACTTC
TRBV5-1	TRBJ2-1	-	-	CASSLEPTKGEQFF	TGCGCCAGCAGCTTGGAGCCCACCAAGGGTGAGCAGTTCTTC
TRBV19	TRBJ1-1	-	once	CASSIQRLSVNTEAFF	TGTGCCAGTAGTATACAAAGATTGAGCGTGAACACTGAAGCTTTCTTT
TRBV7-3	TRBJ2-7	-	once	CASSLTAGGPQYF	TGTGCCAGCAGCTTAACGGCGGGTGGCCCGCAGTACTTC
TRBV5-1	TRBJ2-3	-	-	CATSPGTDMDTQYF	TGCGCCACCTCTCCGGGGACGGACATGGATACGCAGTATTTT
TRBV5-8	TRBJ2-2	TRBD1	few	CASSGRQGTNTGELFF	TGTGCCAGCAGCGGACGACAGGGGACCAACACCGGGGAGCTGTTTTTT
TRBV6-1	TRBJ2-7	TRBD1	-	CASTRTGTYEQYF	TGTGCCAGCACCCGGACAGGAACCTACGAGCAGTACTTC
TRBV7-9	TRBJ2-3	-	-	CASSYTHGGPSSTDTQYF	TGTGCCAGCAGCTATACCCACGGGGGACCCTCTAGCACAGATACGCAGTATTTT
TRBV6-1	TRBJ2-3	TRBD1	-	CASSGQGTYTDTQYF	TGTGCCAGCAGCGGACAGGGGACATACACAGATACGCAGTATTTT
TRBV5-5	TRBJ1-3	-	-	CASSLGSSSGNTIYF	TGTGCCAGCAGCTTGGGGTCGAGCTCTGGAAACACCATATATTTT
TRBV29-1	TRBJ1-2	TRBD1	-	CSVGQGAGYTF	TGCAGCGTTGGACAGGGCGCTGGCTACACCTTC
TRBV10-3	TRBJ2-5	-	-	CAISPQKYQETQYF	TGTGCCATCAGTCCCCAGAAGTACCAAGAGACCCAGTACTTC
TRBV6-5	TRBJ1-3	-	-	CASSPVGRWSNTIYF	TGTGCCAGCAGTCCGGTCGGACGGTGGAGTAACACCATATATTTT
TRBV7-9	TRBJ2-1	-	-	CASEEWRSYNEQFF	TGTGCCAGCGAGGAGTGGAGATCCTACAATGAGCAGTTCTTC
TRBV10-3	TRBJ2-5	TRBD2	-	CAISGGLAGDQETQYF	TGTGCCATCAGTGGGGGACTAGCGGGAGACCAAGAGACCCAGTACTTC
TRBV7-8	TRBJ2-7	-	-	CASSLEGDEQYF	TGTGCCAGCAGCTTAGAGGGAGACGAGCAGTACTTC
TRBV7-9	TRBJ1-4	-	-	CASSSGTPEKLFF	TGTGCCAGCAGTTCCGGGACACCTGAAAAACTGTTTTTT
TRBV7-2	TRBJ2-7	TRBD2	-	CASTLAGSYEQYF	TGTGCCAGCACCCTAGCGGGTTCCTACGAGCAGTACTTC
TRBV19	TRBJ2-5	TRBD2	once	CASSRGGLGETQYF	TGTGCCAGTAGCCGGGGAGGGCTGGGGGAGACCCAGTACTTC
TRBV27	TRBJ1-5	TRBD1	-	CASSLGTGEGHQPQHF	TGTGCCAGCAGTTTGGGGACAGGGGAGGGCCATCAGCCCCAGCATTTT
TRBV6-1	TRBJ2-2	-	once	CAIAPGAGGELFF	TGTGCCATCGCCCCGGGGGCTGGCGGGGAGCTGTTTTTT
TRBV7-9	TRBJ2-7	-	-	CASSFQTEAYEQYF	TGTGCCAGCAGCTTCCAGACGGAAGCCTACGAGCAGTACTTC
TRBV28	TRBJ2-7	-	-	CASSLSLSSYEQYF	TGTGCCAGCAGTTTGTCTTTAAGCTCCTACGAGCAGTACTTC
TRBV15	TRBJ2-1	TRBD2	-	CATSLPTSGDYNEQFF	TGTGCCACCAGCCTACCGACTAGCGGAGATTACAATGAGCAGTTCTTC
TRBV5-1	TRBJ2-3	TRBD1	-	CASSLVQGATDTQYF	TGCGCCAGCAGCTTGGTACAGGGGGCAACAGATACGCAGTATTTT
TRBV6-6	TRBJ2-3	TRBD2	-	CASSPAGERTDTQYF	TGTGCCAGCAGTCCAGCGGGAGAGCGAACAGATACGCAGTATTTT
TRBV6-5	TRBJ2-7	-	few	CASSYSYRDNEQYF	TGTGCCAGCAGTTACTCCTACAGGGATAACGAGCAGTACTTC
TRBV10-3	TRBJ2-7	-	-	CAISDARQADGEQYF	TGTGCCATCAGTGACGCCCGACAGGCGGACGGGGAGCAGTACTTC
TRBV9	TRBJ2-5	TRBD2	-	CASSVEGGSMETQYF	TGTGCCAGCAGCGTAGAGGGCGGGAGCATGGAGACCCAGTACTTC
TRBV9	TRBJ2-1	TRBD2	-	CASSVGLAVSSDEQFF	TGTGCCAGCAGCGTAGGACTAGCGGTTTCGTCGGATGAGCAGTTCTTC
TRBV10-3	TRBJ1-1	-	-	CAISDSGPRDTEAFF	TGTGCCATCAGTGACTCCGGGCCACGGGACACTGAAGCTTTCTTT
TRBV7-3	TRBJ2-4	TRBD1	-	CASSPAPDRAIQYF	TGTGCCAGCAGCCCGGCCCCGGACAGGGCCATTCAGTACTTC
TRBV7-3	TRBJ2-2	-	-	CASSLSDVNTGELFF	TGTGCCAGCAGCTTATCGGACGTAAACACCGGGGAGCTGTTTTTT
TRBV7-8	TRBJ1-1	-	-	CASEKAGWNTEAFF	TGTGCCAGCGAAAAAGCGGGGTGGAACACTGAAGCTTTCTTT
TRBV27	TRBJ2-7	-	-	CASSLDGRMGEQYF	TGTGCCAGCAGTTTAGACGGGCGCATGGGGGAGCAGTACTTC
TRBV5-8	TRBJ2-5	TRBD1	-	CASSSGTGPRETQYF	TGTGCCAGCAGCTCCGGGACAGGGCCCCGAGAGACCCAGTACTTC
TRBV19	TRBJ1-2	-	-	CASSIVLRQGVYGYTF	TGTGCCAGTAGTATAGTGCTCCGGCAGGGTGTCTATGGCTACACCTTC
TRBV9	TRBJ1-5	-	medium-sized	CASSQQGGDQPQHF	TGTGCCAGCAGCCAACAGGGAGGGGATCAGCCCCAGCATTTT
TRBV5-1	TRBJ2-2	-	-	CASSFGSITGELFF	TGCGCCAGCAGCTTCGGCAGCATCACCGGGGAGCTGTTTTTT
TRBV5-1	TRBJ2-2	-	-	CASSSRDLKNTGELFF	TGCGCCAGCAGCTCCCGGGACTTAAAGAACACCGGGGAGCTGTTTTTT
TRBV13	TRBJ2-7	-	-	CASSLPGSYEQYF	TGTGCCAGCAGCTTACCTGGGTCCTACGAGCAGTACTTC
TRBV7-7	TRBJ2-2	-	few	CASSGSMNTGELFF	TGTGCCAGCAGCGGCTCGATGAACACCGGGGAGCTGTTTTTT
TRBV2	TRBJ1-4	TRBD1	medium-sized	CASSAYRGGNEKLFF	TGTGCCAGCAGTGCCTACAGGGGAGGTAATGAAAAACTGTTTTTT
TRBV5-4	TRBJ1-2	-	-	CASSLQGFSGYTF	TGTGCCAGCAGCTTGCAAGGGTTCAGTGGCTACACCTTC
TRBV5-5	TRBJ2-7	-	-	CASSFREIIYEQYF	TGTGCCAGCAGCTTCAGGGAAATTATCTACGAGCAGTACTTC
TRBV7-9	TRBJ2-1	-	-	CASSLAREQFF	TGTGCCAGCAGTCTAGCCCGGGAGCAGTTCTTC